This passage covers 12 T cell receptor beta chains from one sample sequenced in a study of identical twins. One entry per CDR3 protein, called by TCRdb with MiXCR from the 5' RACE reads. Of a few hundred thousand distinct CDR3 sequences in the sample, approximately 9.6% were seen once. In addition, the sample was reused for a study of yellow fever vaccine responses in identical twins.

Specimen: PBMCs. These receptors were collected from a woman aged 18-29 years in good health.

This clonotype has a count of ten or more. Here the CDR3 reads CASSSQTTQGPQYF. CDR3 bases: TGTGCCAGCAGCTCTCAGACTACCCAGGGGCCCCAGTACTTC. The chain uses TRBV3-1 and TRBJ2-5; D is perhaps TRBD1 (6 bases). Trimming removed 5 bases from V and 9 bases from J, with 19 bases in between. The CDR3 consists of 14 residues. Per germline, CDR1 LGHDT and CDR2 YNNKEL (reference sequence).

V is TRBV29-1 and J is TRBJ1-2; possibly TRBD1 for D (5 bases). Germline assignment: CDR1 SQVTM and CDR2 ANQGSEA. The CDR3 is 13 residues long. Between the trimmed V and J ends, which lost 7 bases and 2 bases, there was a span of 14 bases. The CDR3 DNA reads TGCAGCGCCGGACCTGGGGGGAACTATGGCTACACCTTC. This translates into CSAGPGGNYGYTF.

The genes are TRBV19 and TRBJ2-7, with TRBD2 as a possible D gene (5 bases). V lost 2 bases and J 2 bases, leaving 13 bases between the germline ends. The CDR3 runs to 15 residues. CDR1 is LNHDA and CDR2 is SQIVND in the germline V gene (reference sequence). The CDR3 bases are TGTGCCAGTAGTATAAGTGGGAGCGCAACCTACGAGCAGTACTTC. It codes for CASSISGSATYEQYF.

The chain links TRBV7-9 to TRBJ2-7, with TRBD2 identical over 9 bases. This CDR3 contains 13 residues. Germline V CDR1 and CDR2: SEHNR, FQNEAQ (reference sequence). Losses at the gene ends were 6 bases for V and 6 bases for J; bases not matched to a gene: 6. As DNA, the CDR3 is TGTGCCAGCAGACCCGGACTAGCGAGCGAGCAGTACTTC. Protein product: CASRPGLASEQYF.

This clonotype came up many times. The rearrangement joins TRBV20-1 to TRBJ2-3; D remains unclear. Per germline, CDR1 DFQATT and CDR2 SNEGSKA (reference sequence). V dropped 3 bases and J dropped 0 bases, with 16 bases sitting between them. The CDR3 covers 16 residues. The CDR3 spells CSARPYFSASTDTQYF. The CDR3 nucleotides read TGCAGTGCTAGGCCTTATTTTTCTGCTAGCACAGATACGCAGTATTTT.

For the CDR3, the DNA is TGTGCCAGCTCACCACCGGGGGGCAAAGAGACCCAGTACTTC. Translated: CASSPPGGKETQYF. V usage is TRBV18 and J usage is TRBJ2-5; the D gene could be TRBD1 or TRBD2 (6 bases each). Deletions cut 0 bases from V and 3 bases from J, with 8 bases between. CDR1 and CDR2 from the germline V gene are KGHSH and LQKENI. This CDR3 is 14 amino acids long.

The chain links TRBV20-1 to TRBJ2-1; tentative D call: TRBD1 (6 bases). CDR1 is DFQATT, CDR2 SNEGSKA, per germline (reference sequence). V gave up 8 bases and J gave up 5 bases, with 22 bases separating them. CDR3 size: 15 residues. For the CDR3, the DNA is TGCAGTCCCTCCCCTAGGGTTGGGGGCCACAATGAGCAGTTCTTC. Translation gives CSPSPRVGGHNEQFF.

This clonotype has only a few counts. This chain uses TRBV7-2 with TRBJ1-2; D is possibly TRBD1 (5 bases). Germline V gives CDR1 SGHTA, CDR2 FQGNSA. This CDR3 has 17 residues. Trimming took 2 bases from V and 6 from J, leaving 22 bases between them. CDR3 protein: CASSLLGPRGLGHGYTF. CDR3 DNA sequence: TGTGCCAGCAGCTTACTGGGACCCCGGGGATTGGGCCATGGCTACACCTTC.

Ten or more counts support this clonotype. The rearrangement joins TRBV12-3 or TRBV12-4 to TRBJ2-3, with a weak D call TRBD2 (5 bases). CDR3 size: 13 residues. Trimming took 6 bases from V and 6 from J, leaving 13 bases between them. The CDR3 bases are TGTGCCAGCAGCTCCTCTAGCTGGGATACGCAGTATTTT. This encodes CASSSSSWDTQYF.

This clonotype came up a few times. This CDR3 is CSARTSGGIWETQYF. The CDR3 nucleotides read TGCAGTGCTAGGACTAGCGGGGGGATATGGGAGACCCAGTACTTC. The chain combines TRBV20-1 with TRBJ2-5; 13 bases match TRBD2. CDR3 length equals 15 residues. Germline trimming cut 3 bases from V and 5 bases from J; bases unmatched to any gene: 6. Germline CDR1 reads DFQATT; CDR2 reads SNEGSKA (reference sequence).

This clonotype was detected many times. V and J are TRBV29-1 and TRBJ2-5, with D possibly being TRBD2 (6 bases). This CDR3 comprises 12 residues. Germline CDR1 and CDR2: SQVTM and ANQGSEA. Between the trimmed V and J ends, which lost 3 bases and 4 bases, there was a span of 9 bases. Here the CDR3 reads CSVEGLGETQYF. CDR3 in DNA: TGCAGCGTTGAGGGACTGGGAGAGACCCAGTACTTC.

This clonotype came up many times. The chain employs TRBV6-1 and TRBJ2-3, with 9 nucleotides matching TRBD2. Germline-derived CDR1 and CDR2 are MNHNS and SASEGT. The CDR3 totals 16 residues. J was trimmed by 0 bases and V by 6 bases; bases with no gene match: 7. The CDR3 DNA reads TGTGCCAGCAGCCGGACTAGCGTTGTTAGCACAGATACGCAGTATTTT. Amino acids: CASSRTSVVSTDTQYF.